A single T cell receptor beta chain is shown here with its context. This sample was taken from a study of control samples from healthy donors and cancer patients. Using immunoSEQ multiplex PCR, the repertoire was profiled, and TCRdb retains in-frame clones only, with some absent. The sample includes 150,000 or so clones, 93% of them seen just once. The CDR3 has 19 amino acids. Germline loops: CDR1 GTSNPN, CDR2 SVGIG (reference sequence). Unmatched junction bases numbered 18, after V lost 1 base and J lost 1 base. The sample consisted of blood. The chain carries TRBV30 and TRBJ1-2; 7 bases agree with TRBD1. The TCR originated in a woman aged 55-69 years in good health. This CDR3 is CAWSDSTSGGGRNNYGYTF. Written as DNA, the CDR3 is TGTGCCTGGAGTGACAGCACTTCAGGGGGGGGCCGAAATAACTATGGCTACACCTTC.